A selection of T cell receptor beta chains follows, all from one sample in a study of blood T cell repertoires in COVID-19. Some clones are missing from TCRdb's copy, which holds only in-frame ones; the method was immunoSEQ multiplex PCR. The sample records about 200,000 clones, around four fifths being singletons. The sample consisted of PBMCs or T cells enriched from blood (not recorded which). The receptors come from a man in his forties who had recovered from COVID-19. Each CDR3 is given with its conserved first and last residue. Each record gives: J gene, clone size, D gene, V gene, CDR3 protein, CDR3 DNA. A D gene is named only where the DNA matches it firmly. A clone size is listed for some rows: how often the clone was seen (once, few, many), or a class if it is expanded.

>TRBJ1-6|few|NA|TRBV7-2
CASSRKVQAALHF
TGTGCCAGCAGCCGGAAGGTACAGGCGGCCCTCCACTTT
>TRBJ2-3|NA|NA|TRBV11-3
CASSLSSTDTQYF
TGTGCCAGCAGCTTGAGTAGCACAGATACGCAGTATTTT
>TRBJ2-6|NA|NA|TRBV25-1
CASRGPSSGANVLTF
TGTGCCAGCAGGGGGCCCAGCTCTGGGGCCAACGTCCTGACTTTC
>TRBJ2-6|NA|NA|TRBV28
CASRPRGSGANVLTF
TGTGCCAGCAGACCAAGGGGGTCTGGGGCCAACGTCCTGACTTTC
>TRBJ1-1|NA|NA|TRBV2
CASSGHTEVAEAFF
TGTGCCAGCAGTGGGCATACGGAGGTGGCTGAAGCTTTCTTT
>TRBJ1-5|NA|NA|TRBV2
CASTLTAISNQPQHF
TGTGCCAGCACCTTGACAGCGATTAGCAATCAGCCCCAGCATTTT
>TRBJ1-1|NA|NA|TRBV27
CASSPLALQGPEAFF
TGTGCCAGCAGCCCATTAGCCCTACAGGGACCTGAAGCTTTCTTT
>TRBJ2-5|NA|NA|TRBV7-9
CASSFRLDRGETQYF
TGTGCCAGCAGCTTTAGGCTAGATAGGGGAGAGACCCAGTACTTC
>TRBJ2-1|NA|NA|TRBV25-1
CASVLYNEQFF
TGTGCCAGCGTCCTATACAATGAGCAGTTCTTC
>TRBJ2-7|NA|TRBD1|TRBV5-4
CASSSTGAGTGYEQYF
TGTGCCAGCAGCTCGACCGGAGCCGGGACAGGTTACGAGCAGTACTTC
>TRBJ1-2|NA|TRBD1|TRBV28
CASSPRTGANYGYTF
TGTGCCAGCAGCCCACGGACAGGAGCTAACTATGGCTACACCTTC
>TRBJ1-4|NA|NA|TRBV4-1
CASSQERGAANEKLFF
TGCGCCAGCAGCCAAGAACGGGGGGCAGCTAATGAAAAACTGTTTTTT
>TRBJ1-1|NA|NA|TRBV5-5
CASSLGAVAGRAFF
TGTGCCAGCAGCTTGGGCGCGGTGGCAGGGCGCGCTTTCTTT
>TRBJ2-7|NA|TRBD2|TRBV7-2
CASSFRRGDSYEQYF
TGTGCCAGCAGCTTCCGGCGGGGGGACTCCTACGAGCAGTACTTC
>TRBJ2-2|NA|TRBD1|TRBV27
CASSHRDRGNTGELFF
TGTGCCAGCAGTCACCGGGACAGGGGAAACACCGGGGAGCTGTTTTTT
>TRBJ2-7|NA|NA|TRBV10-3
CAISEGAGQYF
TGTGCCATCAGTGAGGGGGCAGGGCAGTACTTC
>TRBJ2-1|few|TRBD1|TRBV5-1
CASSFGQAYNEQFF
TGCGCCAGCAGCTTCGGACAGGCCTACAATGAGCAGTTCTTC
>TRBJ1-2|NA|NA|TRBV30
CAWNFGYYGYTF
TGTGCCTGGAATTTCGGTTACTATGGCTACACCTTC
>TRBJ1-2|NA|NA|TRBV28
CASSSGFPNYGYTF
TGTGCCAGCAGTTCGGGGTTCCCTAACTATGGCTACACCTTC
>TRBJ2-7|once|TRBD2|TRBV29-1
CSAAPGGVYEQYF
TGCAGCGCCGCCCCCGGGGGGGTCTACGAGCAGTACTTC
>TRBJ1-5|NA|NA|TRBV15
CATSAYGTGVNQPQHF
TGTGCCACCAGCGCCTACGGGACGGGGGTTAATCAGCCCCAGCATTTT
>TRBJ1-4|NA|NA|TRBV30
CACPTREGWITNEKLFF
TGTGCCTGCCCAACGCGGGAGGGGTGGATAACTAATGAAAAACTGTTTTTT
>TRBJ2-7|NA|TRBD1|TRBV6-1
CASSEGQGGSYEQYF
TGTGCCAGCAGTGAGGGACAGGGCGGCTCCTACGAGCAGTACTTC
>TRBJ2-3|few|TRBD2|TRBV15
CATNGGYTDTQYF
TGTGCCACCAACGGGGGGTACACAGATACGCAGTATTTT
>TRBJ2-7|NA|TRBD2|TRBV10-2
CASSEQAGAEQYF
TGCGCCAGCAGTGAACAAGCGGGAGCCGAGCAGTACTTC
>TRBJ1-5|NA|NA|TRBV6-2/TRBV6-3
CASSLIQGERQPQHF
TGTGCCAGCAGTCTCATCCAGGGTGAGAGGCAGCCCCAGCATTTT
>TRBJ2-2|once|TRBD2|TRBV19
CASSAGDPNTGELFF
TGTGCCAGTAGTGCGGGGGACCCGAACACCGGGGAGCTGTTTTTT
>TRBJ2-3|NA|TRBD2|TRBV20-1
CSASMGSGGPTDTQYF
TGCAGTGCTAGTATGGGGAGCGGGGGGCCCACAGATACGCAGTATTTT
>TRBJ2-7|NA|NA|TRBV6-4
CASSDSIWQGRLYF
TGTGCCAGCAGTGACTCGATTTGGCAGGGTCGATTGTACTTC
>TRBJ1-6|NA|NA|TRBV10-2
CASSEAGAISPLHF
TGCGCCAGCAGTGAGGCAGGGGCAATTTCACCCCTCCACTTT
>TRBJ1-2|few|NA|TRBV29-1
CSVESLEGGGYTF
TGCAGCGTTGAATCATTGGAGGGCGGGGGCTACACCTTC
>TRBJ1-5|NA|NA|TRBV11-2
CASSQGQFNQPQHF
TGTGCCAGCAGCCAAGGACAATTTAATCAGCCCCAGCATTTT
>TRBJ1-2|NA|NA|TRBV19
CASRFGGNGYTF
TGTGCCTCACGATTCGGGGGTAATGGCTACACCTTC
>TRBJ2-5|once|TRBD1|TRBV19
CASRDRGQETQYF
TGTGCCAGTAGGGACAGGGGCCAAGAGACCCAGTACTTC
>TRBJ1-2|few|TRBD1|TRBV7-6
CASSKEVATGIGYTF
TGTGCCAGCAGCAAAGAAGTTGCGACAGGGATCGGCTACACCTTC
>TRBJ1-2|NA|NA|TRBV29-1
CSVGTGLDYGYTF
TGCAGCGTTGGAACAGGGTTGGACTATGGCTACACCTTC
>TRBJ2-2|NA|NA|TRBV30
CAWRMSSDTGELFF
TGTGCCTGGAGGATGAGTAGTGACACCGGGGAGCTGTTTTTT